Following are 3 T cell receptor beta chains from one sample sequenced in a study of PD-L1 blockade in urothelial cancer. The table came from immunoSEQ multiplex PCR; TCRdb's copy has only in-frame clones and leaves some out. The sample records tens of thousands of clones, around 90% being singletons. The sequencing used PBMCs, collected around atezolizumab (anti-PD-L1) treatment. These receptors came from a man in his sixties with urothelial cancer.

The chain links TRBV7-6 to TRBJ1-4; D is perhaps TRBD1 (5 bases). Trimming cost V 4 bases and J 8 bases, with 14 bases left between them. The CDR3 is 14 amino acids. Germline loops: CDR1 SGHVS, CDR2 FNYEAQ. The CDR3, as DNA: TGTGCCAGCAGCTCAGGGCCCATTGGGGAAAAACTGTTTTTT. Translating gives CASSSGPIGEKLFF.

The chain employs TRBV7-6 and TRBJ2-2, with 10 bases aligning to TRBD2. Germline V gene sequence: CDR1 SGHVS, CDR2 FNYEAQ. The V and J ends lost 5 bases and 6 bases, in that order; junction bases with no gene match: 6. This CDR3 contains 15 residues. Here the CDR3 reads CASSPSGGAAGELFF. In nucleotides, the CDR3 is TGTGCCAGCAGCCCAAGCGGGGGGGCAGCCGGGGAGCTGTTTTTT.

J is TRBJ1-5 and V is TRBV7-2, with 9 nucleotides matching TRBD1. This CDR3 comprises 15 residues. CDR1 is SGHTA and CDR2 is FQGNSA in the germline V gene. V gave up 2 bases and J gave up 4 bases; unmatched junction bases: 3. CDR3: CASSLRTGENQPQHF. CDR3 bases: TGTGCCAGCAGCTTACGGACAGGGGAGAATCAGCCCCAGCATTTT.